This TCR beta chain appears in the sequencing data of a study of blood T cell repertoires in COVID-19. Turning to the study itself: Both acute and convalescent COVID-19 samples were obtained from the United States, Italy and Spain. T cells, B-cell-depleted T cells, or PBMCs supplied cDNA or gDNA.

In the study's own analysis: From reference gene primer amplification, estimates of nucleated cell counts were derived. The method was immunoSEQ multiplex PCR; TCRdb's version includes in-frame clones alone and lacks a portion of them. The DNA gave D and trimming, while V, J and clone size come from that table. Of around 42,000 clones listed, approximately 90% were seen once; the top ten hold 4.5% to 5%. Trimming removed 8 bases from V and 3 bases from J; junction bases left unmatched: 7. The CDR3 runs 15 residues. CDR1 MDHEN and CDR2 SYDVKM come from the germline V gene. Sequenced: peripheral blood. The TCR was taken from a human donor in a cohort sampled during active COVID-19. The chain has TRBV28 and TRBJ2-1; 10 bases line up with TRBD2. The CDR3 bases are TGTGCCAGCCCTCCCCCTAGCGGGAGCTACAATGAGCAGTTCTTC. It specifies CASPPPSGSYNEQFF.